This TCR beta chain was documented in a study of beta chain features in type 1 diabetes (dated by TCRdb to 2017 to 2018). At the level of the whole study: Mean age, gender distribution, total cell number and subset yield were not different between patients and healthy donors. A total of roughly 98,000,000 sorted cells were examined across all samples, and a strong correlation was observed between cell number per subset and RNA yield. The study compared TCRB repertoires of sorted circulating CD4+ T cell subsets between recently diagnosed type 1 diabetes patients and matched healthy donors. Regulatory and stem cell-like memory subsets were isolated from only 8 patients and about 8 healthy donors, whereas naive and central memory subsets came from all 30 or so donors. The research as a whole found: Because small numbers of individuals were included in the HLA sub-analyses, any influence of HLA type on TCRB rearrangement was left unresolved. Fewer insertions and more nucleotide deletions at VDJ recombination sites were observed in patients with type 1 diabetes, implying thymic rearrangement abnormalities. Naive, central memory and regulatory TCRB repertoires appeared more similar among patients than among healthy donors. Type 1 diabetes patients showed a moderate but significant shortening of TCRB CDR3 length in all four CD4+ subsets. Shorter templates might have been favored by PCR, but patient and control samples were amplified and corrected together, so both groups would have been affected equally by any skew. Sequencing cDNA rather than genomic DNA could over-represent highly expressing activated cells, although activation and CD3 levels did not differ between groups.

The entire isolated RNA was reverse transcribed using the High Capacity cDNA Reverse Transcription Kit, and thus expressed TCRB transcripts were sequenced. Naive, central memory and regulatory T cell samples underwent deep immunoSEQ sequencing, averaging about 3.57 million total reads per sample. After sorted cells were lysed in RLT buffer, RNA was extracted with DNase-treated RNeasy Micro or Mini kits, with the choice depending on cell number. Each cell subset was processed on its own to prevent cross-contamination, while patient and healthy donor samples were processed together. The immunoSEQ multiplex PCR was used to amplify TCRB sequences from cDNA, generating 87-bp fragments that spanned the CDR3 region. Sequencing of the amplicons was done on the Illumina HiSeq platform. The published analysis was carried out like this. Synthetic template baselines were used to correct PCR bias computationally, reads within Hamming distance 2 were collapsed, and singletons that could not be merged were discarded. Reads were aligned to IMGT to assign V, D and J genes, CDR3 length, and insertions or deletions at six rearrangement sites. Clonotype counts were normalized to sorted cell number within each subset before computing true diversity and Gini coefficients with the tcR R package. The overlap coefficient, calculated on TCRB nucleotide sequences, was used to quantify repertoire sharing. This is the immuneACCESS table as TCRdb keeps it, with only in-frame sequences that have V and J called. A part of the clones is gone; compared with another copy, unresolved V genes explain less than half, and the rest is unexplained. V and J calls and clone size are as listed in that table; D and trimming were resolved from the DNA. This sample gives some 150,000 clones in total; under 60% of them show up just once. The ten largest clones capture roughly 0.4% of the sample.

After removal of 2 bases from V and 3 bases from J, the junction retains 7 bases not matched to a gene. The CDR3, cysteine through phenylalanine, is 17 amino acids long. The DNA shown is the 51-base CDR3, in frame from base 1. As encoded in the germline V gene, CDR1 is SGHTA while CDR2 is FQGNSA. From each donor, a single peripheral blood sample of approximately 120 mL on average was drawn into heparinised tubes. A BD FACSAria II was used to sort naive, central memory, regulatory and stem cell-like memory CD4+ T cells with a panel that included CD45RO, CCR7, CD25, CD127, CD95 and CD27. Purity was above 95% for every sorted population. PBMCs were isolated right away by Lymphoprep density gradient centrifugation and were stained directly, without culture. Samples were stained and sorted in pairs, with one healthy donor and one patient per experiment, so that batch effects were minimized. Comments on this clone: It lacks a known antigen. No per-base quality is available; no much larger clone lies one base away.

The chain links TRBV7-2 with TRBJ2-5, with 12 bases aligning to TRBD2. This clonotype was sampled from a man younger than 35 in good health. Sequenced sample: Tregs from blood. Taken with the paper, the label for cell subset or site translates to: regulatory CD4+ T cells. CDR3 reads: CASSLMVLAGGEETQYF. The nucleotide sequence reads TGTGCCAGCAGCTTAATGGTACTAGCGGGAGGCGAAGAGACCCAGTACTTC.